The clone carrying this TCR beta chain has just one count. What it binds is not known. This record comes from a study of cytomegalovirus exposure and HLA in healthy donors. Study results and limitations: Further analysis was carried out later, and it showed several of the most significant clusters appearing linked to common viral pathogens. Across HLA loci, a later analysis found differing TCR association rates, with DRB1 most and HLA-C fewest. Cytomegalovirus-associated TCR beta chains were listed, numbering some 180.

The PCR employed 60 Vbeta primers together with 13 Jbeta primers. Sequencing was performed with immunoSEQ multiplex PCR; in TCRdb, only in-frame clones are kept and a portion is missing. The sample records roughly 130,000 clones, 75% to 85% being singletons. V shed 2 bases and J shed 7 bases, with 14 bases lying between them. Germline V CDR1 and CDR2: SGHTA, FQGTGA. This CDR3 is 14 amino acids long. The sample was PBMCs. The source of this sequence is a woman aged 35 to 49 in good health and CMV-seronegative. The chain couples TRBV7-3 to TRBJ1-1; D perhaps matches TRBD1 (6 bases). The CDR3 protein is CASSLGQGRIEAFF. The CDR3 bases are TGTGCCAGCAGCTTAGGGCAGGGGCGTATTGAAGCTTTCTTT.